This is a list of T cell receptor beta chains from one sample in a study of cytomegalovirus exposure and HLA in healthy donors. Method: immunoSEQ multiplex PCR; TCRdb's copy keeps in-frame clones and lacks some. This repertoire shows around 170,000 clones, about 85% found once; its top ten account for about 16%. Sequences were obtained from PBMCs. The receptors originated from a young man in good health and CMV-seropositive. The CDR3 runs from the conserved cysteine through the conserved F or W. A D gene is named only where the DNA matches it firmly. The size of a clone is reported for some rows only, either as once, few or many, or as a class for expanded clones.

J gene,V gene,clone size,D gene,CDR3 protein,CDR3 DNA
TRBJ2-1,TRBV27,.,TRBD2,CASGSGSYEQFF,TGTGCCAGCGGTAGCGGGAGCTATGAGCAGTTCTTC
TRBJ2-5,TRBV7-6,.,.,CASSFTELAWYF,TGTGCCAGCAGCTTTACGGAGCTAGCGTGGTACTTC
TRBJ1-4,TRBV28,.,.,CASSEKGDWTNEKLFF,TGTGCCAGCAGTGAAAAGGGGGATTGGACTAATGAAAAACTGTTTTTT
TRBJ2-2,TRBV7-2,.,.,CASSLRAFTGELFF,TGTGCCAGCAGCTTAAGAGCCTTCACCGGGGAGCTGTTTTTT
TRBJ2-7,TRBV5-4,.,.,CASSEDYEQYF,TGTGCCAGCAGCGAGGACTACGAGCAGTACTTC
TRBJ2-1,TRBV5-4,.,TRBD2,CASSSRTSGENNEQFF,TGTGCCAGCAGCTCCCGGACTAGCGGGGAAAACAATGAGCAGTTCTTC
TRBJ2-7,TRBV5-4,once,.,CASSTQGSRAYEQYF,TGTGCCAGCAGCACCCAGGGGTCCCGGGCCTACGAGCAGTACTTC
TRBJ2-1,TRBV28,.,TRBD2,CASSGAGVVRNEQFF,TGTGCCAGCAGTGGAGCGGGAGTGGTTAGGAATGAGCAGTTCTTC
TRBJ1-5,TRBV7-9,many,TRBD1,CASSGQGNLGASQPQHF,TGTGCCAGCAGCGGACAGGGTAATCTAGGGGCTAGTCAGCCCCAGCATTTT
TRBJ1-1,TRBV25-1,.,.,CASSEGAPLENTEAFF,TGTGCCAGCAGTGAGGGGGCGCCCCTTGAGAACACTGAAGCTTTCTTT
TRBJ1-5,TRBV9,.,.,CASSVEGGLNQPQHF,TGTGCCAGCAGCGTAGAGGGAGGGTTAAATCAGCCCCAGCATTTT
TRBJ1-2,TRBV18,.,TRBD1,CASSLRTGGRNYGYTF,TGTGCCAGCTCACTCCGGACAGGGGGACGTAACTATGGCTACACCTTC
TRBJ2-1,TRBV27,once,.,CASSFRSSYNEQFF,TGTGCCAGCAGTTTCCGGAGCTCCTACAATGAGCAGTTCTTC
TRBJ2-3,TRBV19,.,.,CASSIGLSDTQYF,TGTGCCAGTAGTATAGGACTTAGCGATACGCAGTATTTT
TRBJ1-4,TRBV5-6,.,TRBD1,CASSLGDRVDEKLFF,TGTGCCAGCAGCTTAGGAGACAGGGTAGACGAAAAACTGTTTTTT
TRBJ1-3,TRBV7-2,.,TRBD1,CASSYRDRVKNTIYF,TGTGCCAGCAGCTACCGGGACAGGGTTAAAAACACCATATATTTT
TRBJ1-2,TRBV28,.,.,CASSPPATAYGYTF,TGTGCCAGCAGCCCACCCGCGACAGCCTATGGCTACACCTTC
TRBJ1-2,TRBV30,few,.,CAWSVTGPSSGYTF,TGTGCCTGGAGTGTAACAGGGCCCAGCTCTGGCTACACCTTC
TRBJ1-1,TRBV11-1,.,.,CASGSPILNTEAFF,TGTGCCAGCGGCAGTCCGATCCTGAACACTGAAGCTTTCTTT
TRBJ2-7,TRBV28,.,.,CASSLSGQGTGEQYF,TGTGCCAGCAGTTTATCTGGTCAGGGGACGGGAGAGCAGTACTTC
TRBJ1-2,TRBV29-1,.,.,CSVEGGRLGNYGYTF,TGCAGCGTTGAGGGGGGGCGGCTAGGTAACTATGGCTACACCTTC
TRBJ2-4,TRBV5-6,few,.,CASSLGTARGIQYF,TGTGCCAGCAGCTTGGGGACTGCCCGGGGGATTCAGTACTTC
TRBJ1-5,TRBV6-5,.,.,CASSLADGQPQHF,TGTGCCAGCAGTTTAGCAGACGGGCAGCCCCAGCATTTT
TRBJ2-7,TRBV13,.,.,CASSLEVGSSYEQYF,TGTGCCAGCAGCTTAGAGGTCGGGTCGAGCTACGAGCAGTACTTC
TRBJ1-1,TRBV7-9,.,.,CASRTVTEAFF,TGTGCCAGCAGAACAGTCACTGAAGCTTTCTTT
TRBJ2-7,TRBV18,.,.,CASSENYEQYF,TGTGCCAGCTCCGAGAACTACGAGCAGTACTTC
TRBJ1-5,TRBV5-1,.,.,CASSLAGGSNQPQHF,TGCGCCAGCAGCTTGGCCGGGGGGTCGAATCAGCCCCAGCATTTT
TRBJ2-7,TRBV4-1,.,.,CASSQETGIVQGHHEQYF,TGCGCCAGCAGCCAAGAAACAGGTATTGTACAGGGTCACCACGAGCAGTACTTC
TRBJ1-1,TRBV7-6,.,.,CASSFSASTEMNTEAFF,TGTGCCAGCAGCTTCAGCGCCTCGACAGAGATGAACACTGAAGCTTTCTTT
TRBJ2-5,TRBV7-2,few,.,CASSPQETQYF,TGTGCCAGCAGCCCACAAGAGACCCAGTACTTC
TRBJ1-3,TRBV19,.,.,CASSMAGSGNTIYF,TGTGCCAGTAGTATGGCTGGTTCCGGAAACACCATATATTTT
TRBJ1-2,TRBV29-1,.,.,CSVEDPPLHYGYTF,TGCAGCGTTGAAGATCCCCCACTTCACTATGGCTACACCTTC
TRBJ2-3,TRBV7-9,.,.,CASNPRGFRDGDTDTQYF,TGTGCCAGCAACCCGCGGGGTTTCCGGGACGGGGACACAGATACGCAGTATTTT
TRBJ2-7,TRBV2,.,.,CASTLRQGTLYEQYF,TGTGCCAGCACCCTCAGGCAGGGCACCCTCTACGAGCAGTACTTC
TRBJ2-6,TRBV27,.,.,CASSQQGSGANVLTF,TGTGCCAGCAGTCAACAGGGCTCTGGGGCCAACGTCCTGACTTTC
TRBJ2-6,TRBV6-6,.,.,CASSPHRDGANVLTF,TGTGCCAGCAGTCCACACAGGGACGGGGCCAACGTCCTGACTTTC
TRBJ2-7,TRBV5-1,.,TRBD1,CASSLGDRGYEQYF,TGCGCCAGCAGCTTGGGGGACAGGGGGTACGAGCAGTACTTC
TRBJ1-1,TRBV4-1,few,.,CASGFHDTEAFF,TGCGCCAGCGGCTTCCATGACACTGAAGCTTTCTTT
TRBJ2-1,TRBV28,.,TRBD2,CASSFGLAGAGSYNEQFF,TGTGCCAGCAGTTTCGGTCTAGCGGGAGCCGGGTCCTACAATGAGCAGTTCTTC
TRBJ1-1,TRBV7-6,.,.,CASSFLGEKLNTEAFF,TGTGCCAGCAGCTTCTTGGGCGAGAAACTCAACACTGAAGCTTTCTTT
TRBJ1-1,TRBV5-1,once,.,CASSLDPPVQGNTEAFF,TGCGCCAGCAGCTTGGACCCACCAGTTCAGGGGAACACTGAAGCTTTCTTT
TRBJ2-3,TRBV13,.,TRBD2,CASSVFGLAGGPRSDTQYF,TGTGCCAGCAGCGTATTCGGACTAGCGGGGGGGCCGAGGTCAGATACGCAGTATTTT
TRBJ2-7,TRBV7-9,.,TRBD2,CASSLLAAEQYF,TGTGCCAGCAGCTTACTAGCGGCCGAGCAGTACTTC
TRBJ2-1,TRBV29-1,.,.,CSVEGSQRTNEQFF,TGCAGCGTTGAGGGTTCCCAGCGGACCAATGAGCAGTTCTTC
TRBJ2-5,TRBV28,.,.,CASSFIAKETQYF,TGTGCCAGCAGTTTTATAGCTAAAGAGACCCAGTACTTC
TRBJ1-1,TRBV27,.,TRBD1,CASSPMDRGSRNTEAFF,TGTGCCAGCAGTCCAATGGACAGGGGGAGCAGGAACACTGAAGCTTTCTTT
TRBJ2-3,TRBV27,.,TRBD2,CASRPGASGRPDTQYF,TGTGCCAGCAGACCTGGCGCCAGCGGGAGACCAGATACGCAGTATTTT
TRBJ1-1,TRBV25-1,once,.,CASSESGGVAAEAFF,TGTGCCAGCAGTGAATCTGGTGGTGTGGCGGCTGAAGCTTTCTTT
TRBJ2-1,TRBV2,.,.,CASNNEWDSDPHNEQFF,TGTGCCAGCAATAACGAGTGGGACTCAGACCCCCACAATGAGCAGTTCTTC
TRBJ2-7,TRBV25-1,.,TRBD1,CASSETGTGNSYEQYF,TGTGCCAGCAGTGAGACCGGGACAGGAAACTCCTACGAGCAGTACTTC
TRBJ1-1,TRBV19,.,.,CASSVGGFPEAFF,TGTGCCAGTAGCGTTGGGGGGTTCCCTGAAGCTTTCTTT
TRBJ2-1,TRBV2,few,.,CQGGATYNEQFF,TGTCAGGGCGGGGCGACCTACAATGAGCAGTTCTTC
TRBJ2-3,TRBV19,.,TRBD1,CASSMQGAEDTQYF,TGTGCCAGTAGTATGCAGGGGGCTGAAGATACGCAGTATTTT
TRBJ1-2,TRBV5-4,.,TRBD1,CASSLLGTGYGYTF,TGTGCCAGCAGCTTGCTAGGGACAGGGTATGGCTACACCTTC